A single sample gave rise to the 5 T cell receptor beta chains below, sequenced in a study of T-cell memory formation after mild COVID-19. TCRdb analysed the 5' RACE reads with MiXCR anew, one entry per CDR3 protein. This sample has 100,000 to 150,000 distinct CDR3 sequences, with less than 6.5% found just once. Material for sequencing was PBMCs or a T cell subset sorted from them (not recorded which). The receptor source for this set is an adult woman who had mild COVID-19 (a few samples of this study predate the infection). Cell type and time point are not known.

CDR3 nucleotide sequence: TGTGCCAGCAGCCAACAAGGGACTAGCGGGTTGTACGAGCAGTACTTC. This codes for CASSQQGTSGLYEQYF. The rearrangement links TRBV7-2 to TRBJ2-7, with TRBD2 identical over 12 bases. The CDR3 contains 16 residues. Germline V gene sequence: CDR1 SGHTA, CDR2 FQGNSA. The ends lost 5 bases at V and 4 bases at J; junction bases unmatched: 9.

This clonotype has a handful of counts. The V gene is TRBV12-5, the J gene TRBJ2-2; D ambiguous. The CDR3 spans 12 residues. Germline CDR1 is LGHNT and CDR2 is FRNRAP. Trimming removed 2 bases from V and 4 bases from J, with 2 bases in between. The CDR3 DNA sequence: TGTGCTAGTGGTTTGCTCACCGGGGAGCTGTTTTTT. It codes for CASGLLTGELFF.

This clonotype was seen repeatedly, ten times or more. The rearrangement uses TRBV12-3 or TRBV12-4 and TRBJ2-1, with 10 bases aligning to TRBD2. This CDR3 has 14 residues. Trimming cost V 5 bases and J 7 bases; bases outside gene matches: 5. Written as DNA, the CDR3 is TGTGCCAGCAGTCCGACTAGCGGGTGGAATGAGCAGTTCTTC. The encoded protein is CASSPTSGWNEQFF.

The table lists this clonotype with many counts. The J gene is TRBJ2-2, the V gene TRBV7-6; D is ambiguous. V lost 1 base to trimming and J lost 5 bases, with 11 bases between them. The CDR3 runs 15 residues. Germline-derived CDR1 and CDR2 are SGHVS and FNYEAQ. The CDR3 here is CASSLEAGRTGELFF. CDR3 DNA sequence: TGTGCCAGCAGCTTAGAGGCAGGCCGAACCGGGGAGCTGTTTTTT.

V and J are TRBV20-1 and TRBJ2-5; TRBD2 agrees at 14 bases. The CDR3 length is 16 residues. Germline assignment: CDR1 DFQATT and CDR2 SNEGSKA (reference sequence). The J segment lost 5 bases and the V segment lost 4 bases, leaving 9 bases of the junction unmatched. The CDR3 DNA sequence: TGCAGTGCTAACGGACTAGCGGGGGGAATTGTGGAGACCCAGTACTTC. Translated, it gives CSANGLAGGIVETQYF.